Following are 11 T cell receptor beta chains from one sample sequenced in a study of T cells in Graves' hyperthyroidism and ophthalmopathy. There were TCR beta CDR3 regions amplified from RNA transcripts. The HTBI primer set drove a first-round RT-PCR of the TCR CDR3. MiXCR, applied by TCRdb to the multiplex PCR reads, yields one record per CDR3 protein. The top ten hold over 3.5% of the sample, which has approximately 640,000 distinct CDR3 sequences, about 16% seen once. Sequencing was performed on blood. The source is a woman in her 30s with Graves' hyperthyroidism.

The chain links TRBV7-2 to TRBJ1-6; D might be TRBD1 (5 bases). V was trimmed by 2 bases and J by 7 bases, leaving 12 bases between them. The CDR3 consists of 15 residues. Germline V gene data show CDR1 as SGHTA and CDR2 as FQGNSA. The CDR3: CASSLTRDSNSPLHF. CDR3 DNA sequence: TGTGCCAGCAGCTTAACCCGGGACTCCAATTCACCCCTCCACTTT.

The table lists this clonotype with many counts. The chain carries TRBV27 and TRBJ2-3, with 7 bases matching TRBD2. The CDR3 is 16 residues long. CDR1 MNHEY and CDR2 SMNVEV come from the germline V gene (reference sequence). The V gene end was trimmed by 8 bases and the J gene end by 2 bases; junction bases not matched to a gene: 13. As DNA, the CDR3 is TGTGCCAGCTTAAGTTGGGAGGGCAGGGCCACAGATACGCAGTATTTT. Residues: CASLSWEGRATDTQYF.

This clonotype has a count of ten or more. This chain uses TRBV18 with TRBJ1-5; 7 bases map to TRBD1. The junction had 6 bases not matched to a gene; V was cut back by 6 bases and J by 4 bases. CDR3 length: 14 residues. The germline CDR1 and CDR2 sequences are KGHSH and LQKENI. For the CDR3, the DNA is TGTGCCAGCTCTCTTGGACAGGAGAATCAGCCCCAGCATTTT. This gives the protein CASSLGQENQPQHF.

In this sample, this clonotype turned up many times. The CDR3 DNA is TGTGCCAGCAGCTTAGGAACTAGCGGGAGGCTCCAAGAGACCCAGTACTTC. Amino acid sequence: CASSLGTSGRLQETQYF. The gene calls are TRBV11-2 and TRBJ2-5, with 12 bases matching TRBD2. The trim removed 1 base at V and 1 base at J, leaving 4 bases unmatched. The V gene's germline CDR1 is SGHAT and CDR2 FQNNGV. The CDR3 has 17 residues.

The chain has TRBV24-1 and TRBJ2-1; possibly TRBD1 for D (6 bases). V lost 4 bases and J lost 3, with 15 bases in between. Per the germline V gene, CDR1 is KGHDR and CDR2 is SFDVKD. The CDR3 has 16 residues. CDR3 sequence: CATSERTVAYYNEQFF. DNA for the CDR3: TGTGCCACCAGTGAACGGACAGTTGCCTACTACAATGAGCAGTTCTTC.

In its sample, this clonotype was seen many times. The V and J genes are TRBV19 and TRBJ1-1, with no clear D. The CDR3 is made up of 14 amino acids. Trimming stripped 9 bases from V and 0 bases from J, with 14 bases between. The germline CDR1 and CDR2 sequences are LNHDA and SQIVND (reference sequence). CDR3 in DNA: TGTGCCAGCAGCGCGAGAGGGCTGAACACTGAAGCTTTCTTT. Residues: CASSARGLNTEAFF. Complete variable domain (other parts from reference TRBV19 and TRBJ1-1): DGGITQSPKYLFRKEGQNVTLSCEQNLNHDAMYWYRQDPGQGLRLIYYSQIVNDFQKGDIAEGYSVSREKKESFPLTVTSAQKNPTAFYLCASSARGLNTEAFFGQGTRLTVV.

The gene calls are TRBV7-2 and TRBJ1-1; the D is unclear. This CDR3 contains 14 residues. Trimming removed 4 bases from V and 4 bases from J, with 13 bases in between. Germline V gives CDR1 SGHTA, CDR2 FQGNSA. The DNA of the CDR3 is TGTGCCAGCAGCTCACGGTCCGGGCGCACTGAAGCTTTCTTT. It yields the protein CASSSRSGRTEAFF.

This clonotype was found a few times. V and J are TRBV12-3 or TRBV12-4 and TRBJ2-7, with TRBD2 as a possible D gene (5 bases). The CDR3 has 14 amino acids. V was trimmed by 4 bases and J by 4 bases, leaving 14 bases between them. The CDR3 region has the DNA TGTGCCAGCAGTTCGTTAGATAGCGATTACGAGCAGTACTTC. Its protein product is CASSSLDSDYEQYF.

V and J are TRBV5-1 and TRBJ2-7, with D unresolved. The CDR3 loop spans 13 amino acids. With 0 bases removed from V and 3 bases from J, the gap between germline ends came to 7 bases. CDR1 SGHRS and CDR2 YFSETQ come from the germline V gene. Written as DNA, the CDR3 is TGCGCCAGCAGCTTGGCACAATACTACGAGCAGTACTTC. Translation: CASSLAQYYEQYF.

A note on this clonotype: A much more abundant neighbour one base away suggests this may be a read error. This CDR3 reads CAGGDLRGEQYF. In DNA form, the CDR3 reads TGTGCCGGCGGGGACCTCCGAGGGGAGCAGTACTTC. The rearrangement links TRBV7-8 to TRBJ2-7; a possible D gene is TRBD2 (6 bases). This CDR3 spans 12 amino acids. Germline V gene lookup returns CDR1 SGHVS and CDR2 FQNEAQ. The V end lost 11 bases, the J end lost 7 bases, and 18 bases lay between the germline ends.

This chain joins TRBV5-1 and TRBJ1-1; the D gene is possibly TRBD1 (5 bases). V dropped 1 base and J dropped 0 bases, with 13 bases sitting between them. CDR3 length equals 16 residues. The germline V gene has CDR1 SGHRS and CDR2 YFSETQ. The CDR3 here is CASSLSGTVLNTEAFF. CDR3 sequence (DNA): TGCGCCAGCAGCTTGTCCGGGACGGTTTTGAACACTGAAGCTTTCTTT.